The present T cell receptor beta chain was sequenced within a study of early T cells in non-severe SARS-CoV-2 infection. Study at large: Unpaired chains resulted from sequencing bulk RNA of unsorted whole blood.

V was clipped by 5 bases and J by 6 bases, with 22 bases between them. This CDR3 is 16 amino acids long. Germline V CDR1 and CDR2: MGHRA, YSYEKL. Each single cDNA molecule received a unique molecular identifier. TCRdb fed the 5' RACE reads into MiXCR, producing one record per CDR3 protein. Among tens of thousands of distinct CDR3 sequences listed, roughly 5.3% were seen once. This clonotype came up many times. This chain uses TRBV4-1 with TRBJ2-5; TRBD1 is a possible D gene (6 bases). Source material: whole blood. This clonotype originated in an adult who was a healthcare worker with PCR-confirmed SARS-CoV-2 infection or an uninfected control (not recorded which). The CDR3 loop reads CASSSQQGTLGKTQYF. The CDR3 nucleotides read TGCGCCAGCAGCTCGCAACAGGGAACCCTTGGAAAGACCCAGTACTTC.